Listed here is a single T cell receptor beta chain. The data derive from a study of CD8+ T cells in alopecia areata. Isolated RNA was reverse transcribed into cDNA used as the sequencing template. This table comes from immunoSEQ multiplex PCR, and its TCRdb copy is limited to in-frame clones, with some not included. This sample has 150,000 to 200,000 clones, with roughly 60% found just once. Treatment denoted: oral pan-JAK inhibitor, 5-10 mg twice daily. Researchers gathered lesional scalp punch biopsies and peripheral blood from patients with alopecia areata. The germline V and J ends were trimmed by 0 bases and 1 base, with 6 bases remaining between them. The CDR3 covers 13 residues. The germline CDR1 and CDR2 sequences are GTSNPN and SVGIG (reference sequence).

The V call is TRBV30, the J call TRBJ1-1; D is ambiguous. This clonotype was sampled from a human donor with alopecia areata. Sequences were derived from CD4+ T cells sorted from blood, sampled at week 24, from a patient treated with tofacitinib. The CDR3 loop reads CAWSVIGNTEAFF. CDR3 coding DNA: TGTGCCTGGAGTGTAATCGGGAACACTGAAGCTTTCTTT.